These 26 T cell receptor beta chains came from one sample sequenced in a study of CD8 T cells in ankylosing spondylitis. TCRdb used MiXCR to reprocess the 5' RACE reads, holding one entry per CDR3 protein. The data show about 170,000 distinct CDR3 sequences, about 18% seen once. Material: blood, either unsorted or a sorted T cell fraction (not recorded which). These receptor sequences come from a male donor with ankylosing spondylitis or in good health (not recorded which).

This clonotype has only a few counts. The gene calls are TRBV28 and TRBJ2-7; 10 bases line up with TRBD2. The J segment lost 3 bases and the V segment lost 7 bases, leaving 21 bases of the junction unmatched. The CDR3 length is 19 residues. Germline assignment: CDR1 MDHEN and CDR2 SYDVKM. CDR3 coding DNA: TGTGCCAGCACCTTGGGGGCGAGTACTAGCGGGATGGCAAACTACGAGCAGTACTTC. Its protein product is CASTLGASTSGMANYEQYF.

This clonotype was counted at least ten times. The chain links TRBV20-1 to TRBJ1-1, with D perhaps matching TRBD1 (5 bases). Trimming pared 2 bases from V and 3 bases from J, leaving 13 bases between. This CDR3 comprises 14 residues. CDR1 and CDR2 (germline): DFQATT, SNEGSKA (reference sequence). This chain's CDR3 is CSARRGRADTEAFF. CDR3 coding DNA: TGCAGTGCTAGAAGGGGCAGGGCCGACACTGAAGCTTTCTTT.

This clonotype was observed a handful of times. The chain employs TRBV19 and TRBJ2-1; tentative D call: TRBD2 (5 bases). The germline CDR1 and CDR2 sequences are LNHDA and SQIVND (reference sequence). V was pared by 7 bases and J by 4 bases, with 14 bases between. The CDR3 sequence is 14 residues long. The CDR3 spells CASTSQRSYNEQFF. CDR3 coding DNA: TGTGCCAGTACGTCCCAGCGGAGTTACAATGAGCAGTTCTTC.

Only a few counts were recorded for this clonotype. The chain joins TRBV12-3 or TRBV12-4 to TRBJ1-2; D is unclear. Trimming cost V 3 bases and J 7 bases, with 12 bases left between them. This CDR3 contains 13 residues. CDR3 loop: CASSFQVETGYTF. As DNA, the CDR3 is TGTGCCAGCAGTTTTCAGGTGGAAACTGGCTACACCTTC.

This clonotype has at least ten counts. This chain joins TRBV12-3 or TRBV12-4 and TRBJ1-3, with a weak D call TRBD1 (5 bases). V lost 8 bases, J lost 0 bases, and 14 bases lay in between. This CDR3 has 15 residues. This CDR3 is CASGGGPSSGNTIYF. CDR3 DNA sequence: TGTGCCAGCGGCGGGGGACCCAGCTCTGGAAACACCATATATTTT.

The J gene is TRBJ2-2, the V gene TRBV4-2; D uncertain. The germline V and J ends were trimmed by 3 bases and 6 bases, with 5 bases remaining between them. The germline gives CDR1 LGHNA, CDR2 YNFKEQ. This CDR3 has 12 amino acids. CDR3 amino acids: CASSHDSGELFF. The CDR3 bases are TGTGCCAGCAGCCATGATTCCGGGGAGCTGTTTTTT.

This clonotype was observed at least ten times. V usage is TRBV5-1 and J usage is TRBJ2-2, with 9 positions matching TRBD2. Germline lookup yields CDR1 SGHRS and CDR2 YFSETQ. The length of the CDR3 is 15 residues. Germline trimming cut 4 bases from V and 4 bases from J; bases unmatched to any gene: 5. The CDR3 DNA reads as TGCGCCAGCAGCCTGACTAGCGGAGGCACCGGGGAGCTGTTTTTT. It yields the protein CASSLTSGGTGELFF.

This clonotype was seen ten or more times. The chain links TRBV6-1 to TRBJ1-4, with D uncertain. The CDR3 spans 14 residues. Trimming pared 5 bases from V and 5 bases from J, leaving 12 bases between. Germline CDR1 reads MNHNS; CDR2 reads SASEGT. CDR3 loop: CASSLVALNEKLFF. As DNA, the CDR3 is TGTGCCAGCAGTCTGGTGGCCCTCAATGAAAAACTGTTTTTT.

This clonotype has just a few counts. The CDR3 coding sequence is TGTGCCAGCAGCGCTACAGGGATATTTGAAGAGACCCAGTACTTC. It is translated as CASSATGIFEETQYF. The J gene is TRBJ2-5, the V gene TRBV7-3, with a weak D call TRBD1 (6 bases). Per germline, CDR1 SGHTA and CDR2 FQGTGA. The CDR3 runs 15 residues. V shed 5 bases and J shed 3 bases, with 16 bases lying between them. The full variable domain, with the rest looked up from reference TRBV7-3 and TRBJ2-5, is GAGVSQTPSNKVTEKGKYVELRCDPISGHTALYWYRQSLGQGPEFLIYFQGTGAADDSGLPNDRFFAVRPEGSVSTLKIQRTERGDSAVYLCASSATGIFEETQYFGPGTRLLVL.

In this sample, this clonotype turned up a few times. This chain links TRBV4-1 with TRBJ2-1; 10 nucleotides align to TRBD2. The CDR3 runs to 16 residues. CDR1 is MGHRA, CDR2 YSYEKL, per germline. Trimming cost V 1 base and J 6 bases; bases outside gene matches: 6. This CDR3 reads CASSQVASGSFNEQFF. CDR3 in DNA: TGCGCCAGCAGCCAAGTGGCTAGCGGGAGTTTCAATGAGCAGTTCTTC.

This chain connects TRBV20-1 to TRBJ2-3; 7 nucleotides match TRBD1. Germline values: CDR1 DFQATT, CDR2 SNEGSKA (reference sequence). The CDR3 covers 14 residues. V was clipped by 8 bases and J by 5 bases; unmatched bases: 13. This chain's CDR3 is CSTIHRGGVDTQYF. CDR3 sequence (DNA): TGCAGTACTATACACAGGGGTGGTGTAGATACGCAGTATTTT.

This chain links TRBV5-1 with TRBJ2-7; D not certain. Trimming cost V 0 bases and J 1 base, with 11 bases left between them. Germline V gives CDR1 SGHRS, CDR2 YFSETQ. The length of the CDR3 is 15 residues. CDR3 sequence (DNA): TGCGCCAGCAGCTTGGCGGGTTCGGTTTCCTACGAGCAGTACTTC. Protein: CASSLAGSVSYEQYF.

This clonotype was seen more than once but under ten times. DNA of the CDR3: TGTGCCAGCAGCTTGGCTGGGACAGGGGGTAATGAGCAGTTCTTC. Residues: CASSLAGTGGNEQFF. The genes are TRBV5-4 and TRBJ2-1; 11 bases map to TRBD1. V lost 0 bases, J lost 7 bases, and 3 bases stayed unmatched. From germline, CDR1 is SGHNT and CDR2 YYREEE (reference sequence). The CDR3 length is 15 residues.

CDR3 sequence reads: CASSLSGEEGSYEQYF. DNA of the CDR3: TGTGCCAGCAGTTTAAGTGGGGAGGAGGGTTCCTACGAGCAGTACTTC. The V gene is TRBV6-5, the J gene TRBJ2-7, with D possibly matching TRBD2 (6 bases). V gave up 4 bases and J gave up 1 base, with 17 bases separating them. The germline CDR1 and CDR2 sequences are MNHEY and SVGAGI. The CDR3 totals 16 residues.

The sample holds many counts of this clonotype. This chain joins TRBV5-5 and TRBJ1-1; no firm D call. CDR1 is SGHKS, CDR2 YYEKEE, per germline (reference sequence). The CDR3 has 15 amino acids. Between the trimmed V and J ends, which lost 1 base and 5 bases, there was a span of 15 bases. The chain's CDR3 is CASSLNGVTGTEAFF. The CDR3 DNA sequence: TGTGCCAGCAGCTTGAACGGGGTAACTGGAACTGAAGCTTTCTTT.

The rearrangement links TRBV5-4 to TRBJ2-7; no clear D gene. The germline gives CDR1 SGHNT, CDR2 YYREEE (reference sequence). Deletions cut 0 bases from V and 5 bases from J, with 9 bases between. The CDR3 runs 13 residues. CDR3 nucleotide sequence: TGTGCCAGCAGCTTGGAAGGGTTTCACGAGCAGTACTTC. It encodes CASSLEGFHEQYF.

The V call is TRBV7-8, the J call TRBJ1-6, with D tentatively TRBD1 (6 bases). With 4 bases removed from V and 15 bases from J, the gap between germline ends came to 16 bases. Germline V lookup: CDR1 SGHVS, CDR2 FQNEAQ. The CDR3 covers 13 residues. The CDR3 sequence is CASSSPDRLFLHF. The CDR3 bases are TGTGCCAGCAGCTCCCCAGACAGGCTCTTCCTCCACTTT.

The sample holds a few counts of this clonotype. V gene TRBV6-5 combines with J gene TRBJ2-7, with TRBD1 identical over 9 bases. J gave up 6 bases and V 6 bases, and 6 bases lay outside the gene matches. CDR1 is MNHEY, CDR2 SVGAGI, per germline. The CDR3 extends over 13 amino acids. The CDR3 DNA follows: TGTGCCAGCAGGGGGACAGGGTTAGGCGAGCAGTACTTC. Protein product: CASRGTGLGEQYF.

This chain uses TRBV10-3 with TRBJ1-1; TRBD1 might be the D (5 bases). V was clipped by 4 bases and J by 4 bases, with 19 bases between them. This CDR3 has 16 residues. Germline-derived CDR1 and CDR2 are ENHRY and SYGVKD. The CDR3 DNA reads as TGTGCCATCAGTGCTCTGGGGCCCGGTCTCGGCACTGAAGCTTTCTTT. As protein: CAISALGPGLGTEAFF.

This clonotype was picked up a small number of times. The chain is built from TRBV28 and TRBJ2-1, with D perhaps TRBD1 or TRBD2 (5 bases each). V was trimmed by 8 bases and J by 0 bases, leaving 17 bases between them. This CDR3 region has 16 residues. Germline CDR1 and CDR2: MDHEN and SYDVKM. The CDR3 DNA follows: TGTGCCAGCGGCGAATGGGGACCAAGCTCCTACAATGAGCAGTTCTTC. Translated, it gives CASGEWGPSSYNEQFF.

This chain joins TRBV7-2 and TRBJ1-4; no clear D gene. The CDR3 consists of 14 residues. Trimming removed 5 bases at V and 7 bases at J, with 14 bases between. CDR1 is SGHTA, CDR2 FQGNSA, per germline. CDR3 sequence: CASSPTGVGEKLFF. CDR3 in DNA: TGTGCCAGCAGCCCCACGGGAGTGGGTGAAAAACTGTTTTTT.

This clonotype was picked up many times. The chain has TRBV28 and TRBJ2-1; D possibly corresponds to TRBD2 (5 bases). Germline V gene data show CDR1 as MDHEN and CDR2 as SYDVKM. Trimming left V 7 bases short and J 6 bases short, with 16 bases between. The CDR3 extends over 14 amino acids. CDR3 in DNA: TGTGCCAGCATATCCGTCCCGGGGTTCAATGAGCAGTTCTTC. Residues: CASISVPGFNEQFF.

With regard to this clonotype: A much larger clone lies one base from this, so it may be a read error. This chain joins TRBV5-1 and TRBJ2-1; a possible D gene is TRBD2 (5 bases). Germline CDR1 SGHRS, CDR2 YFSETQ. CDR3 length: 14 residues. The ends were cut back, 4 bases at V and 5 bases at J, with 13 bases in the middle. The CDR3 bases are TGCGCCAGCAGCGTCGGAGGTGGAGACAATGAGCAGTTCTTC. The encoded protein is CASSVGGGDNEQFF.

The chain joins TRBV23-1 to TRBJ2-5; 8 bases agree with TRBD2. TRBV23-1 is an ORF, with its function uncertain. V gave up 3 bases and J gave up 7 bases; unmatched junction bases: 7. The CDR3 has 14 residues. The CDR3 nucleotides read TGCGCCAGCAGTCACAAGGAGCGGGAGTCGACCCAGTACTTC. Protein product: CASSHKERESTQYF.

This clonotype was seen repeatedly, ten times or more. The CDR3 here is CASSLGTSGSGEQFF. The DNA of the CDR3 is TGTGCCAGCAGCTTAGGGACTAGCGGGAGTGGGGAGCAGTTCTTC. This chain uses TRBV11-1 with TRBJ2-1, with 13 nucleotides matching TRBD2. Per germline, CDR1 SGHAT and CDR2 FQDESV (reference sequence). V was pared by 1 base and J by 10 bases, with 4 bases of the junction left unmatched. This CDR3 has 15 residues.

This clonotype was detected many times. The V and J genes are TRBV12-3 or TRBV12-4 and TRBJ2-7; no firm D call. V was clipped by 5 bases and J by 5 bases, with 7 bases between them. The CDR3 is 11 residues long. CDR3 protein: CASSNRDEQYF. The CDR3 DNA reads as TGTGCCAGCAGTAACCGGGACGAGCAGTACTTC.